The TCR beta chain under discussion was sequenced for a study of long-term antiretroviral therapy in people with HIV. Runs used v3.0 of the immunoSEQ assay and were done at survey level. Per-sample sequencing targets were roughly 35,000-55,000 T-cell genomes. Data came from immunoSEQ multiplex PCR; TCRdb stores just in-frame clones and leaves some out. The top ten hold 5.5% of the sample, which has over 25,000 clones, over 70% seen once. This clone was seen just once. This CDR3 contains 16 residues. The germline V gene has CDR1 SGHVS and CDR2 FQNEAQ. Trimming shortened V by 0 bases and J by 5 bases, and 16 bases separated the two germline ends.

The sequencing here drew on unsorted PBMCs, taken 1.1 years before starting antiretroviral therapy. The chain carries TRBV7-8 and TRBJ2-5, with D perhaps matching TRBD1 (6 bases). The sequence came from a woman aged 25 to 39 with HIV. In DNA, the CDR3 is TGTGCCAGCAGCTTAGCCCGGGACATGGGGTCCGAGACCCAGTACTTC. This sequence encodes CASSLARDMGSETQYF.